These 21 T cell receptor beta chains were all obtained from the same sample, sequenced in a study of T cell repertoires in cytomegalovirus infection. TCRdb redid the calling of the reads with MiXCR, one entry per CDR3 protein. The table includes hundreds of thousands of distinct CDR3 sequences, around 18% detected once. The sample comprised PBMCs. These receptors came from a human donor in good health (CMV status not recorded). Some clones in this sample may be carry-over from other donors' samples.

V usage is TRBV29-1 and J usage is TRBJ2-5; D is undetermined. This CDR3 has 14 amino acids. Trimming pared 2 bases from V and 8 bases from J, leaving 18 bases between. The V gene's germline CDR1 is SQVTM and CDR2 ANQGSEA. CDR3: CSVERRTQESTQYF. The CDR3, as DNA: TGCAGCGTTGAACGACGGACCCAGGAATCAACCCAGTACTTC.

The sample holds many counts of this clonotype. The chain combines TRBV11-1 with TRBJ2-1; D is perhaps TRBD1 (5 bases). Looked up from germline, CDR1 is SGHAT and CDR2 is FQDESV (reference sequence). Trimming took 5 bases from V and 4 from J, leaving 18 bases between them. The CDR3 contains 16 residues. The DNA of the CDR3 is TGTGCCAGCAGCGACAGCTACAGAGATTCATACAATGAGCAGTTCTTC. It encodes CASSDSYRDSYNEQFF.

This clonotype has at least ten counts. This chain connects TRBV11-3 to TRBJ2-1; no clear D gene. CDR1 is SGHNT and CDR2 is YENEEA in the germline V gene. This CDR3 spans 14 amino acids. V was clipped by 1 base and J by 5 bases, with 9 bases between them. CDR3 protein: CASSLGRWDNEQFF. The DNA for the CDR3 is TGTGCCAGCAGCTTAGGCCGATGGGACAATGAGCAGTTCTTC.

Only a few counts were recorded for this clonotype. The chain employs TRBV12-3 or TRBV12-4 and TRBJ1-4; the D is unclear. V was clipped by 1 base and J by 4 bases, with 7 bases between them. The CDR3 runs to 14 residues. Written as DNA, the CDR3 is TGTGCCAGCAGTTTAGGAGCTCTTAATGAAAAACTGTTTTTT. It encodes CASSLGALNEKLFF.

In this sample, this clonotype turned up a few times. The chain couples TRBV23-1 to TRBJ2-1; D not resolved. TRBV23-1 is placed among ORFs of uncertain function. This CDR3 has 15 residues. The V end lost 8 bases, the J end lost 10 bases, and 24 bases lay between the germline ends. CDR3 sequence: CASGISSPTVLEQFF. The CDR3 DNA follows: TGCGCCAGCGGTATCTCGAGCCCTACCGTCTTGGAGCAGTTCTTC.

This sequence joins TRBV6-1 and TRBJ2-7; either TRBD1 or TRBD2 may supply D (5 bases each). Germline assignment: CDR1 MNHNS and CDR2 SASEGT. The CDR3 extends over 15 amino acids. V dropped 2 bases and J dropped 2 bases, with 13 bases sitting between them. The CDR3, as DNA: TGTGCCAGCAGTGAATTTGGGACGGGGACCTACGAGCAGTACTTC. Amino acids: CASSEFGTGTYEQYF.

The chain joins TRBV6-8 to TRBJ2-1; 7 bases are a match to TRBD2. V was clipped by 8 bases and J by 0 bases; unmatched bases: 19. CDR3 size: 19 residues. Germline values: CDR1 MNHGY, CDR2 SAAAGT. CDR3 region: CASSYRGSGSASSYNEQFF. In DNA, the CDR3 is TGTGCCAGCTCCTACCGAGGTAGCGGGTCGGCTAGCTCCTACAATGAGCAGTTCTTC.

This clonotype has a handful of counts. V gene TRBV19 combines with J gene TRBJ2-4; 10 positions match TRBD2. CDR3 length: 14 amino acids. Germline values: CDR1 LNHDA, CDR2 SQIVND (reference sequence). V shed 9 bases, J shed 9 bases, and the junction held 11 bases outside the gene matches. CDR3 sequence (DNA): TGTGCCAGCCGGACTAGCGGCCCGGGGGGCATTCAGTACTTC. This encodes CASRTSGPGGIQYF.

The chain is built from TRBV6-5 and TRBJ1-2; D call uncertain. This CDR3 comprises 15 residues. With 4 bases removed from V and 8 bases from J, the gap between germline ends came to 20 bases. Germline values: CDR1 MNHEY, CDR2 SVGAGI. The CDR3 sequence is CASSSTSDRRRGYTF. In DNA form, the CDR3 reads TGTGCCAGCAGTTCCACCTCGGACCGACGGAGGGGCTACACCTTC.

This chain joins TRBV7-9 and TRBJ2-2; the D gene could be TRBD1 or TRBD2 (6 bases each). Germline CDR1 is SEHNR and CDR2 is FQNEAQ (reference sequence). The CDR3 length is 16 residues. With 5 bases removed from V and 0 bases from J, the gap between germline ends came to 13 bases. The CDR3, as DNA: TGTGCCAGCAGCGATATCGGGGGCGCGAACACCGGGGAGCTGTTTTTT. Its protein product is CASSDIGGANTGELFF.

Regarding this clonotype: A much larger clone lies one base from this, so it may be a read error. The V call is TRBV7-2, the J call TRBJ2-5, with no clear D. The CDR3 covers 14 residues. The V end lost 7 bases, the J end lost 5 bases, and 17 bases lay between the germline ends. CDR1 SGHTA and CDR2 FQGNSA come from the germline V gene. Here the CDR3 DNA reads TGTGCCAGCACCTCCGCGGAGCCTGGGGAGACCCAGTACTTC. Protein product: CASTSAEPGETQYF.

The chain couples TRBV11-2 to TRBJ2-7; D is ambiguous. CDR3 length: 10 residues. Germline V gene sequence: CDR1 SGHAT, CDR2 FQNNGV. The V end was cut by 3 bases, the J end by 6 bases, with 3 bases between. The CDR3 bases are TGTGCCAGCAGCTTTGTCGAGCAGTACTTC. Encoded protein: CASSFVEQYF.

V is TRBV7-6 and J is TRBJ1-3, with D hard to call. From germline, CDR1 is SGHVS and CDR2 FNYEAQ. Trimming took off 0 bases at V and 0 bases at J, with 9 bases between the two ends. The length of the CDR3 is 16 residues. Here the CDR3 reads CASSLAAPSSGNTIYF. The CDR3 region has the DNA TGTGCCAGCAGCTTAGCCGCCCCGAGCTCTGGAAACACCATATATTTT.

The chain's CDR3 is CSAHPGSNQPQHF. CDR3 DNA: TGCAGTGCACACCCAGGGAGCAATCAGCCCCAGCATTTT. V usage is TRBV20-1 and J usage is TRBJ1-5; D is possibly TRBD1 (5 bases). Deletions cut 6 bases from V and 1 base from J, with 10 bases between. Germline CDR1 is DFQATT and CDR2 is SNEGSKA (reference sequence). The CDR3 has 13 amino acids.

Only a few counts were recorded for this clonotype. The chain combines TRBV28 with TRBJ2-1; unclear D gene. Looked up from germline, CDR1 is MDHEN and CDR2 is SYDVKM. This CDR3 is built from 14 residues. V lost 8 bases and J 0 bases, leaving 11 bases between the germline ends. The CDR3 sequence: CASHQASSYNEQFF. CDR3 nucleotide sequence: TGTGCCAGCCACCAGGCGAGCTCCTACAATGAGCAGTTCTTC.

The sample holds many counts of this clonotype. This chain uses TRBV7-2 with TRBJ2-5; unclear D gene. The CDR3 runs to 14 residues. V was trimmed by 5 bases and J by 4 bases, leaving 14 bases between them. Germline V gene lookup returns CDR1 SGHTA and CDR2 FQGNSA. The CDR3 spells CASSPSPVGETQYF. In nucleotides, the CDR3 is TGTGCCAGCAGCCCCTCCCCCGTAGGAGAGACCCAGTACTTC.

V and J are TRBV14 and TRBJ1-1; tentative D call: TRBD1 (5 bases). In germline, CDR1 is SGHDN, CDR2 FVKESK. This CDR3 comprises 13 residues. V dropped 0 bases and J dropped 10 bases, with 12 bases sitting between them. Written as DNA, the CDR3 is TGTGCCAGCAGCCAAGATTGGAATCAGGGAGCTTTCTTT. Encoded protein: CASSQDWNQGAFF.

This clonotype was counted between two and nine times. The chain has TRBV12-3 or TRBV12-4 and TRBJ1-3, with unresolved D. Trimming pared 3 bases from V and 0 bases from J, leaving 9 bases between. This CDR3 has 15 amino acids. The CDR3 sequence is CASSFHGLSGNTIYF. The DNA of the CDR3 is TGTGCCAGCAGTTTCCACGGACTCTCTGGAAACACCATATATTTT.

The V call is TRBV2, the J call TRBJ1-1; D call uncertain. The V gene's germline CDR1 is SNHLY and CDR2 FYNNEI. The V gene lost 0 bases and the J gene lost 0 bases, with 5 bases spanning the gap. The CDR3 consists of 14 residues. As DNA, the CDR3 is TGTGCCAGCAGTGAAGCGGGCCTGAACACTGAAGCTTTCTTT. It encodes CASSEAGLNTEAFF. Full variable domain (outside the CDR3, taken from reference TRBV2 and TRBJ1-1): EPEVTQTPSHQVTQMGQEVILRCVPISNHLYFYWYRQILGQKVEFLVSFYNNEISEKSEIFDDQFSVERPDGSNFTLKIRSTKLEDSAMYFCASSEAGLNTEAFFGQGTRLTVV.

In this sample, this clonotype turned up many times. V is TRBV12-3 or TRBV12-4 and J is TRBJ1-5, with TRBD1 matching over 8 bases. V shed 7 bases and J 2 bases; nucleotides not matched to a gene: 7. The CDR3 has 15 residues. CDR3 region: CASTRTGIGNQPQHF. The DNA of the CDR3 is TGTGCCAGCACCCGGACAGGGATTGGCAATCAGCCCCAGCATTTT.

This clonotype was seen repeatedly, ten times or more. The DNA of the CDR3 is TGCAGTGCTAGTGTCTCGGACCTTGGAAACACCATATATTTT. This gives the protein CSASVSDLGNTIYF. The chain couples TRBV20-1 to TRBJ1-3; D call uncertain. V lost 3 bases and J 3 bases, leaving 12 bases between the germline ends. Per germline, CDR1 DFQATT and CDR2 SNEGSKA (reference sequence). This CDR3 comprises 14 residues.